This T cell receptor (beta chain) is drawn from a study of regulatory T cells in long-lasting Graves disease (dated by TCRdb to about 2021). About the full investigation: Newly diagnosed Graves' disease patients had taken antithyroid drugs for less than 3 months. This study used TCR sequencing and RNA sequencing of peripheral blood to compare persistent Graves' disease patients against newly diagnosed Graves' disease patients. The study was registered as a clinical trial and conducted in China. TCR sequencing covered 13 persistent and around 20 newly diagnosed Graves' disease patients, around 33 samples in total. General study outcomes and caveats: Because the primary lesion, thyroid tissue, could not be accessed, the study looked at peripheral blood alone. Persistent patients shared more public clonotypes among themselves (roughly 2,700) than newly diagnosed patients did (over 950). Preferential use of TRBV28, TRBJ1-2 and TRBJ2-5 was observed in persistent disease, whereas TRBV20-1 and TRBJ2-1 were favored in newly diagnosed disease. The authors noted that the small sample size was a limitation that may lower accuracy. Sequencing and analysis were restricted to the TCR beta chain. Persistent Graves' disease patients showed lower TCR Shannon entropy and fewer highly expanded clones than newly diagnosed patients, suggesting clonal expansion.

Preparation of the library involved multiplex PCR. TCRdb records Illumina HiSeq 4000 as the sequencer. TCR beta libraries were built with iRepertoire HTBI primers and Arm-PCR amplification of CDR3 regions. PCR products were gel purified before sequencing. For the original study's pipeline: Across samples, roughly 60 TRBV and roughly 15 TRBJ segments were identified and used for gene usage analysis of CDR3 amino acid clonotypes. Filtered high-quality paired reads were merged into contigs using COPE and FqMerger. BLAST was used to align contigs to the IMGT TRBV, TRBD and TRBJ reference genes, and CDR3 was defined following IMGT. Clonotypes above 0.1% frequency were classified as highly expanded clones. Shannon entropy was used to measure repertoire diversity, and the Gini coefficient was used to measure V-J evenness. Public clonotypes were defined as clonotypes shared by more than one individual. TCRdb ran its own pipeline on the public reads, namely fastp trimming at Q25 and MiXCR clone calling, and kept in-frame beta chains. One record per CDR3 amino acid sequence lists the most common genes and DNA. These V and J calls derive from TCRdb rather than the authors' analysis. The sample records 360,000 or so distinct CDR3 sequences, roughly 16% of which are singletons. Around 20% of the sample belongs to the ten largest clones.

The time point label corresponds to: newly diagnosed GD, antithyroid drugs for less than 3 months. For both TCR sequencing and RNA sequencing, RNA was extracted from PBMCs in TRIzol. The diagnosis of Graves' disease was made according to American Thyroid Association guidelines. Recruitment of patients was carried out at an endocrinology department in Xi'an, China. Each patient gave approximately 9 milliliters of peripheral blood, collected in an EDTA anticoagulant tube. Ficoll Paque Plus density gradient separation was used to isolate PBMCs, and no further T cell sorting was performed. RNA quality was checked with an Agilent 2100 Bioanalyzer and agarose gel, and concentration with a NanoDrop 2000. There are many counts of this clonotype. This clone's antigen is unknown. Base qualities are not provided; no much larger clone lies one nucleotide away. The CDR3 runs 11 amino acids, cysteine and phenylalanine included. Only the CDR3 portion is preserved as DNA: 33 bases, with reading frame beginning at the first base. V and J are truncated by 7 bases and 8 bases respectively, leaving an intervening sequence of 11 bases.

The sample also formed part of further work on T cells in Graves' hyperthyroidism and ophthalmopathy. That second report states: A patient counted as having stable Graves' hyperthyroidism if no progression to ophthalmopathy occurred over 18 months of follow-up. The hyperthyroidism patients were between 18 and 65 years old and newly diagnosed, with a disease duration of less than 2 months. The study excluded patients with uncontrolled infections, other autoimmune diseases, pregnancy or lactation. Clinical symptoms, serum thyroxine and TRAb, thyroid ultrasound, and orbital computed tomography formed the basis for the diagnoses. A first-round RT-PCR of the TCR CDR3 used the HTBI primer set with the Qiagen OneStep RT-PCR kit. Blood samples also contained most of the expanded thyroid clonotypes (frequency above 0.001), which suggests that blood repertoires may reflect thyroid immune responses. In cross-validation, a model built on a 13 V-J signature told ophthalmopathy apart from stable hyperthyroidism with approximately 91% sensitivity and approximately 81% specificity, and in testing the same model reached 80%/75%. In validation, the model predicted progression to ophthalmopathy with 55% to 71% sensitivity and about 73% specificity, a median of around 6.6 months before onset. To identify distinguishing TCR V-J signatures, a discovery cohort of about 100 patients was used, comprising 43 with Graves' ophthalmopathy and some 57 with stable Graves' hyperthyroidism. Prospective prediction of ophthalmopathy was tested in an independent validation cohort of approximately 18 hyperthyroidism patients and some 17 patients who later progressed to ophthalmopathy. The roughly 100 discovery patients were randomly split 7:3 into training and test sets. In roughly six Graves' hyperthyroidism patients, the study also compared T-cell repertoires from thyroid tissue with T-cell repertoires from blood. After blood sampling, hyperthyroidism patients were treated with methimazole at a starting dose of 30 mg daily, and ophthalmopathy patients were treated with high-dose intravenous methylprednisolone. Libraries were constructed in a second round of multiplex PCR, after which size selection and purification were carried out. Libraries were sequenced paired-end with 100 bp reads on an Illumina HiSeq2000. SOAPnuke was used to process the raw data, with reads discarded if the reads contained adapters or uncalled bases, had a mean Phred below 15, or lacked an exact constant-primer or identifier match. High-quality paired reads were merged using COPE v1.2.5, and each unique nucleotide sequence was defined as a clonotype. MiTCR v1.1 was used to align the clonotypes against IMGT TRBV, TRBD and TRBJ reference segments. Analysis was restricted to V-J combinations with a frequency above 0.0001, which covered roughly 99% of repertoires. The TCS score was defined as F50 (clonal expansion) divided by E x V (chaos), with BLOSUM62-based TCRdist calculated between CDR3 peptides within each V-J. Welch's t-statistics and random forest reduced several hundred V-J features to roughly 13, which were used in a naive Bayes classifier (R e1071). No statistical method was used to set the sample size in advance, and investigators knew the group allocation. The paper describes TCR Vbeta CDR3 sequencing of about 140 peripheral blood samples, made up of some 42 ophthalmopathy patients, roughly 80 hyperthyroidism patients and about 17 progressor patients.

The rearranged segments are TRBV12-3 or TRBV12-4 and TRBJ1-2, with no confident D gene call. This specimen consisted of peripheral blood mononuclear cells (PBMCs), obtained at new diagnosis, from a patient treated with antithyroid drugs. The clonotype was recovered from a woman between 18 and 30 years old with Graves disease. Donor details come from another sample of the same person, matched by shared clones. The DNA is TGTGCCAGCACCGCTGGGGAAGGCTACACCTTC. It encodes CASTAGEGYTF.